Listed below are T cell receptor beta chains from one sample, sequenced in a study of cytomegalovirus exposure and HLA in healthy donors. Method: immunoSEQ multiplex PCR; TCRdb's copy keeps in-frame clones and lacks some. The repertoire holds around 180,000 clones, with around three quarters as singletons. Material: PBMCs. The receptor source for this set is a man aged 40-50 years in good health and CMV-seronegative. The CDR3 runs from the conserved cysteine through the conserved F or W. The D gene is left open where the match is weak. Clone sizes are given selectively: once, few, many, or a class where the clone is expanded.

clone_size: NA
v_call: TRBV13
j_call: TRBJ1-2
d_call: NA
cdr3_aa: CASSLDLGAAPIANYGYTF
cdr3_nt: TGTGCCAGCAGCTTAGACCTGGGGGCGGCACCTATAGCTAACTATGGCTACACCTTC

clone_size: NA
v_call: TRBV2
j_call: TRBJ2-2
d_call: NA
cdr3_aa: CASMRGGNTGELFF
cdr3_nt: TGTGCCAGCATGCGGGGAGGAAACACCGGGGAGCTGTTTTTT

clone_size: NA
v_call: TRBV6-5
j_call: TRBJ2-3
d_call: NA
cdr3_aa: CATQVPGGADTQYF
cdr3_nt: TGTGCCACCCAGGTACCGGGGGGCGCAGATACGCAGTATTTT

clone_size: NA
v_call: TRBV5-1
j_call: TRBJ1-5
d_call: NA
cdr3_aa: CASSLETGNQPQHF
cdr3_nt: TGCGCCAGCAGCTTGGAGACAGGCAATCAGCCCCAGCATTTT

clone_size: NA
v_call: TRBV11-2
j_call: TRBJ2-7
d_call: NA
cdr3_aa: CASSLDVAGKSEQYF
cdr3_nt: TGTGCCAGCAGCTTAGATGTGGCAGGGAAGTCCGAGCAGTACTTC

clone_size: NA
v_call: TRBV7-9
j_call: TRBJ1-5
d_call: NA
cdr3_aa: CASSPGDSNQPQHF
cdr3_nt: TGTGCCAGCAGCCCCGGGGATAGCAATCAGCCCCAGCATTTT

clone_size: NA
v_call: TRBV19
j_call: TRBJ2-1
d_call: NA
cdr3_aa: CASKPSLYRHNEQFF
cdr3_nt: TGTGCCAGTAAGCCTAGCTTGTATCGCCACAATGAGCAGTTCTTC

clone_size: NA
v_call: TRBV7-2
j_call: TRBJ2-5
d_call: TRBD1
cdr3_aa: CASSTRQGGETQYF
cdr3_nt: TGTGCCAGCAGCACTAGACAGGGGGGAGAGACCCAGTACTTC

clone_size: NA
v_call: TRBV7-2
j_call: TRBJ1-1
d_call: NA
cdr3_aa: CASSLARSTPGVAFF
cdr3_nt: TGTGCCAGCAGCTTAGCGCGTTCAACACCCGGGGTCGCTTTCTTT

clone_size: NA
v_call: TRBV7-7
j_call: TRBJ2-3
d_call: TRBD2
cdr3_aa: CASSSPEGLKTSTDTQYF
cdr3_nt: TGTGCCAGCAGCTCACCTGAGGGACTAAAGACTAGCACAGATACGCAGTATTTT

clone_size: NA
v_call: TRBV25-1
j_call: TRBJ1-2
d_call: TRBD1
cdr3_aa: CATGTGYEGYTF
cdr3_nt: TGTGCCACCGGGACAGGGTACGAAGGCTACACCTTC

clone_size: once
v_call: TRBV25-1
j_call: TRBJ1-6
d_call: TRBD1
cdr3_aa: CAGPGQVTSSFYNSPLHF
cdr3_nt: TGTGCCGGCCCGGGACAGGTCACAAGTTCCTTCTATAATTCACCCCTCCACTTT

clone_size: NA
v_call: TRBV7-2
j_call: TRBJ2-7
d_call: TRBD2
cdr3_aa: CASRLLAGGPSEQYF
cdr3_nt: TGTGCCAGCAGGTTGCTAGCGGGGGGGCCGAGCGAGCAGTACTTC

clone_size: NA
v_call: TRBV7-2
j_call: TRBJ2-7
d_call: TRBD2
cdr3_aa: CASSLEASGGRYEQYF
cdr3_nt: TGTGCCAGCAGCCTAGAAGCCAGCGGGGGCCGCTACGAGCAGTACTTC

clone_size: once
v_call: TRBV6-1
j_call: TRBJ1-6
d_call: NA
cdr3_aa: CASSLQGRQNSPLHF
cdr3_nt: TGTGCCAGCAGTCTACAGGGTCGCCAGAATTCACCCCTCCACTTT

clone_size: NA
v_call: TRBV5-1
j_call: TRBJ1-1
d_call: NA
cdr3_aa: CASSLGQGPRAEAFF
cdr3_nt: TGCGCCAGCAGCTTGGGCCAGGGGCCTCGCGCTGAAGCTTTCTTT

clone_size: NA
v_call: TRBV6-5
j_call: TRBJ2-1
d_call: TRBD2
cdr3_aa: CASTMTSGNYNEQFF
cdr3_nt: TGTGCCAGCACTATGACTAGCGGAAATTACAATGAGCAGTTCTTC

clone_size: NA
v_call: TRBV7-2
j_call: TRBJ2-3
d_call: TRBD2
cdr3_aa: CASSFLAGGRPPSDTQYF
cdr3_nt: TGTGCCAGCAGCTTTCTAGCGGGAGGGCGACCCCCCTCCGATACGCAGTATTTT

clone_size: NA
v_call: TRBV9
j_call: TRBJ2-1
d_call: TRBD2
cdr3_aa: CASSVYGTSGDNNEQFF
cdr3_nt: TGTGCCAGCAGCGTATACGGGACTAGCGGGGATAACAATGAGCAGTTCTTC

clone_size: NA
v_call: TRBV11-3
j_call: TRBJ1-1
d_call: NA
cdr3_aa: CASSLEGADTEAFF
cdr3_nt: TGTGCCAGCAGCTTAGAAGGGGCCGACACTGAAGCTTTCTTT

clone_size: NA
v_call: TRBV6-6
j_call: TRBJ1-3
d_call: TRBD1
cdr3_aa: CASSYPWRTGEDTIYF
cdr3_nt: TGTGCCAGCAGTTATCCATGGCGGACAGGGGAAGACACCATATATTTT

clone_size: NA
v_call: TRBV4-3
j_call: TRBJ2-5
d_call: TRBD1
cdr3_aa: CASSRTGGYSQETQYF
cdr3_nt: TGCGCCAGCAGCCGTACAGGGGGCTATTCTCAAGAGACCCAGTACTTC

clone_size: NA
v_call: TRBV7-9
j_call: TRBJ1-1
d_call: NA
cdr3_aa: CASSFPQPGVGEAFF
cdr3_nt: TGTGCCAGCAGCTTCCCCCAGCCCGGGGTGGGTGAAGCTTTCTTT

clone_size: NA
v_call: TRBV5-5
j_call: TRBJ1-4
d_call: NA
cdr3_aa: CASSLLRGWTNEKLFF
cdr3_nt: TGTGCCAGCAGCTTGTTGCGGGGTTGGACTAATGAAAAACTGTTTTTT

clone_size: NA
v_call: TRBV4-3
j_call: TRBJ1-4
d_call: NA
cdr3_aa: CASSQDGGGNEKLFF
cdr3_nt: TGCGCCAGCAGCCAAGACGGGGGGGGCAATGAAAAACTGTTTTTT

clone_size: NA
v_call: TRBV27
j_call: TRBJ1-2
d_call: NA
cdr3_aa: CASMDRGYGYTF
cdr3_nt: TGTGCCAGCATGGACAGAGGCTATGGCTACACCTTC

clone_size: NA
v_call: TRBV9
j_call: TRBJ1-1
d_call: TRBD1
cdr3_aa: CASSGKITTGGTEAFF
cdr3_nt: TGTGCCAGCAGCGGGAAGATAACGACAGGGGGCACTGAAGCTTTCTTT

clone_size: few
v_call: TRBV7-7
j_call: TRBJ2-2
d_call: TRBD2
cdr3_aa: CASSYAGGSGSIPGELFF
cdr3_nt: TGTGCCAGCAGCTATGCGGGCGGTAGCGGGAGTATCCCCGGGGAGCTGTTTTTT

clone_size: NA
v_call: TRBV7-9
j_call: TRBJ2-1
d_call: TRBD2
cdr3_aa: CASSEARGDNEQFF
cdr3_nt: TGTGCCAGCAGCGAGGCCCGGGGGGACAATGAGCAGTTCTTC

clone_size: NA
v_call: TRBV19
j_call: TRBJ1-2
d_call: NA
cdr3_aa: CASSTRTKNYGYTF
cdr3_nt: TGTGCCAGTAGTACCCGGACAAAGAACTATGGCTACACCTTC

clone_size: NA
v_call: TRBV27
j_call: TRBJ2-3
d_call: NA
cdr3_aa: CASSSRSHSTDTQYF
cdr3_nt: TGTGCCAGCAGTTCACGGTCCCATAGCACAGATACGCAGTATTTT

clone_size: NA
v_call: TRBV4-3
j_call: TRBJ2-3
d_call: TRBD2
cdr3_aa: CASSQDYRGGLDTQYF
cdr3_nt: TGCGCCAGCAGCCAAGATTACCGGGGGGGCTTAGATACGCAGTATTTT

clone_size: NA
v_call: TRBV30
j_call: TRBJ2-7
d_call: NA
cdr3_aa: CAWGGRNEQYF
cdr3_nt: TGTGCCTGGGGTGGGCGGAACGAGCAGTACTTC

clone_size: NA
v_call: TRBV5-6
j_call: TRBJ2-7
d_call: NA
cdr3_aa: CASSFGGSYEQYF
cdr3_nt: TGTGCCAGCAGCTTTGGCGGATCCTACGAGCAGTACTTC

clone_size: NA
v_call: TRBV7-2
j_call: TRBJ2-7
d_call: TRBD1
cdr3_aa: CASSSPDRGEQYF
cdr3_nt: TGTGCCAGCAGCTCCCCGGACAGGGGCGAGCAGTACTTC

clone_size: NA
v_call: TRBV6-1
j_call: TRBJ2-7
d_call: NA
cdr3_aa: CASSENRDLTPHEQYF
cdr3_nt: TGTGCCAGCAGTGAAAACCGGGACTTAACTCCCCACGAGCAGTACTTC

clone_size: NA
v_call: TRBV29-1
j_call: TRBJ2-1
d_call: TRBD2
cdr3_aa: CSAYALAGEENEQFF
cdr3_nt: TGCAGCGCATACGCTCTAGCGGGAGAGGAAAATGAGCAGTTCTTC

clone_size: once
v_call: TRBV19
j_call: TRBJ2-7
d_call: NA
cdr3_aa: CASSTGQSYEQYF
cdr3_nt: TGTGCCAGTAGTACCGGACAGTCCTACGAGCAGTACTTC

clone_size: NA
v_call: TRBV5-4
j_call: TRBJ1-1
d_call: NA
cdr3_aa: CASSSPNLDRNTEAFF
cdr3_nt: TGTGCCAGCAGCTCGCCGAACCTGGACAGGAACACTGAAGCTTTCTTT

clone_size: NA
v_call: TRBV7-9
j_call: TRBJ2-2
d_call: TRBD1
cdr3_aa: CASSLGVRGQSGELFF
cdr3_nt: TGTGCCAGCAGCTTAGGGGTCAGGGGGCAATCCGGGGAGCTGTTTTTT

clone_size: NA
v_call: TRBV18
j_call: TRBJ1-1
d_call: TRBD1
cdr3_aa: CASSVTGVTEAFF
cdr3_nt: TGTGCCAGCTCAGTCACAGGGGTCACTGAAGCTTTCTTT

clone_size: few
v_call: TRBV18
j_call: TRBJ1-2
d_call: TRBD1
cdr3_aa: CASRISRDSSYGYTF
cdr3_nt: TGTGCCAGCCGAATTAGCCGGGACAGCTCCTATGGCTACACCTTC

clone_size: NA
v_call: TRBV6-1
j_call: TRBJ1-2
d_call: NA
cdr3_aa: CASTSGGVRDYGYTF
cdr3_nt: TGTGCCAGCACCTCAGGTGGTGTTCGAGACTATGGCTACACCTTC

clone_size: NA
v_call: TRBV30
j_call: TRBJ2-1
d_call: TRBD2
cdr3_aa: CAWRGLGSAGAGNEQFF
cdr3_nt: TGTGCCTGGAGGGGCCTAGGGTCGGCGGGAGCGGGGAATGAGCAGTTCTTC

clone_size: NA
v_call: TRBV5-6
j_call: TRBJ2-4
d_call: NA
cdr3_aa: CASSLDRDGGIQYF
cdr3_nt: TGTGCCAGCAGCTTGGACAGGGACGGCGGCATTCAGTACTTC

clone_size: NA
v_call: TRBV19
j_call: TRBJ2-2
d_call: NA
cdr3_aa: CASSIVPGAGELFF
cdr3_nt: TGTGCCAGTAGTATAGTTCCAGGGGCCGGGGAGCTGTTTTTT

clone_size: NA
v_call: TRBV13
j_call: TRBJ1-3
d_call: NA
cdr3_aa: CASSSQGLAGNTIYF
cdr3_nt: TGTGCCAGCAGCTCCCAGGGCCTGGCTGGAAACACCATATATTTT

clone_size: NA
v_call: TRBV7-9
j_call: TRBJ2-7
d_call: TRBD1
cdr3_aa: CASSQRPLSDRTYEQYF
cdr3_nt: TGTGCCAGCAGCCAAAGACCTCTCTCGGACAGGACCTACGAGCAGTACTTC

clone_size: NA
v_call: TRBV7-9
j_call: TRBJ1-2
d_call: TRBD1
cdr3_aa: CASSPRDRGDYGYTF
cdr3_nt: TGTGCCAGCAGCCCCCGGGACAGGGGGGACTATGGCTACACCTTC

clone_size: NA
v_call: TRBV6-1
j_call: TRBJ1-3
d_call: NA
cdr3_aa: CASSGRWDTIYF
cdr3_nt: TGTGCCAGCAGTGGGAGGTGGGACACCATATATTTT

clone_size: few
v_call: TRBV5-4
j_call: TRBJ2-5
d_call: NA
cdr3_aa: CASSSGDRLPAQETQYF
cdr3_nt: TGTGCCAGCAGCTCGGGGGACAGACTCCCGGCTCAAGAGACCCAGTACTTC

clone_size: NA
v_call: TRBV29-1
j_call: TRBJ2-5
d_call: TRBD1
cdr3_aa: CSAGQDQETQYF
cdr3_nt: TGCAGTGCAGGACAGGATCAAGAGACCCAGTACTTC

clone_size: NA
v_call: TRBV5-5
j_call: TRBJ2-5
d_call: NA
cdr3_aa: CASSYHRGQETQYF
cdr3_nt: TGTGCCAGCAGCTATCACCGGGGGCAAGAGACCCAGTACTTC

clone_size: NA
v_call: TRBV29-1
j_call: TRBJ2-7
d_call: TRBD1
cdr3_aa: CSVAGTGGYEQYF
cdr3_nt: TGCAGCGTCGCGGGGACAGGGGGTTACGAGCAGTACTTC